This TCR beta chain derives from a study of blood T cell repertoires in COVID-19. As for the study in general: The origin of the acute and convalescent COVID-19 samples was the United States, Italy and Spain. In each case, the material was cDNA or gDNA derived from T cells, B-cell-depleted T cells, or PBMCs.

V was clipped by 6 bases and J by 7 bases, with 13 bases between them. The CDR3 contains 12 residues. The germline gives CDR1 SNHLY, CDR2 FYNNEI. Authors' methods: Amplifying reference gene primers gave estimates of nucleated cell counts. Produced via immunoSEQ multiplex PCR; TCRdb's table is partial and in-frame only. V, J and clone size were drawn from that table, and D and trimming were deduced from the DNA. The data show about 73,000 clones, about 88% seen once. The genes are TRBV2 and TRBJ2-7; TRBD2 might be the D (5 bases). This TCR was recovered from an elderly man with acute or convalescent COVID-19. Specimen: peripheral blood. CDR3 residues: CASRATRGEQYF. For the CDR3, the DNA is TGTGCCAGCAGAGCGACCCGGGGAGAGCAGTACTTC.